One and the same sample provided the 25 T cell receptor beta chains below, sequenced in a study of blood T cells in healthy people across ages. With a J-beta primer mix and a sample-barcoded 5' primer, a second PCR ran about 7 to 12 cycles. TCRdb ran MiXCR on the 5' RACE reads and lists one entry per CDR3 protein. The repertoire holds hundreds of thousands of distinct CDR3 sequences, 29% seen once, with around 15% in the top ten. Sequenced input: blood. These receptors were collected from a woman older than 75 in good health.

Ten or more counts support this clonotype. The V call is TRBV18, the J call TRBJ1-2, with D perhaps matching TRBD1 (6 bases). This CDR3 comprises 14 residues. The V end lost 6 bases, the J end lost 0 bases, and 11 bases lay between the germline ends. CDR1 and CDR2 from the germline V gene are KGHSH and LQKENI. The CDR3 nucleotides read TGTGCCAGCTCGGCAGGGGATTCTAACTATGGCTACACCTTC. It is translated as CASSAGDSNYGYTF.

This clonotype appeared a few times. V is TRBV29-1 and J is TRBJ2-2; D is possibly TRBD1 (8 bases). The CDR3 is 14 amino acids. Germline V gene data show CDR1 as SQVTM and CDR2 as ANQGSEA. Trimming stripped 1 base from V and 7 bases from J, with 13 bases between. CDR3 nucleotides: TGCAGCGTTGAAGTGGGGGGGACAGGCGGGGAGCTGTTTTTT. Its translation is CSVEVGGTGGELFF.

This clonotype was observed a handful of times. The CDR3 DNA sequence: TGTGCCAGCAGCGAAGGGACACTAGCCACTAATGAAAAACTGTTTTTT. It translates to CASSEGTLATNEKLFF. V is TRBV5-5 and J is TRBJ1-4; weak D call: TRBD1 (6 bases). V dropped 4 bases and J dropped 2 bases, with 15 bases sitting between them. This CDR3 is 16 amino acids long. The germline V gene encodes CDR1 SGHKS and CDR2 YYEKEE (reference sequence).

This rearrangement joins TRBV7-6 to TRBJ1-4; D gene unclear. The V gene's germline CDR1 is SGHVS and CDR2 FNYEAQ. V was pared by 1 base and J by 12 bases, with 9 bases between. The CDR3 sequence is 12 residues long. As DNA, the CDR3 is TGTGCCAGCAGCTTAGTGAGGGAAGAACTGTTTTTT. It encodes CASSLVREELFF.

The V and J genes are TRBV6-6 and TRBJ1-6; D is unresolved. The germline V and J ends were trimmed by 8 bases and 0 bases, with 17 bases remaining between them. Germline lookup yields CDR1 MNHNY and CDR2 SVGAGI (reference sequence). The CDR3 totals 17 residues. This CDR3 reads CASCRYWEFSYNSPLHF. The CDR3 DNA follows: TGTGCCAGCTGTAGGTACTGGGAGTTCTCCTATAATTCACCCCTCCACTTT.

The chain couples TRBV5-5 to TRBJ2-3, with D possibly being TRBD1 (6 bases). Germline CDR1 and CDR2: SGHKS and YYEKEE (reference sequence). The CDR3 spans 18 residues. V gave up 5 bases and J gave up 2 bases, with 24 bases separating them. The DNA of the CDR3 is TGTGCCAGCAGGAAGACAGGAGTCGCCGGCCGGAACACAGATACGCAGTATTTT. Protein: CASRKTGVAGRNTDTQYF. Full variable domain (outside the CDR3, taken from reference TRBV5-5 and TRBJ2-3): DAGVTQSPTHLIKTRGQQVTLRCSPISGHKSVSWYQQVLGQGPQFIFQYYEKEERGRGNFPDRFSARQFPNYSSELNVNALLLGDSALYLCASRKTGVAGRNTDTQYFGPGTRLTVL.

This clonotype came up many times. This rearrangement joins TRBV10-3 to TRBJ2-3; D is possibly TRBD1 or TRBD2 (5 bases each). The CDR3 has 13 residues. Trimming pared 4 bases from V and 5 bases from J, leaving 10 bases between. Germline V gene lookup returns CDR1 ENHRY and CDR2 SYGVKD. The CDR3 loop is CAISAMGEDTQYF. The CDR3 DNA is TGTGCCATCAGTGCTATGGGGGAAGATACGCAGTATTTT.

This clonotype was recorded many times. The chain couples TRBV28 to TRBJ2-3; D is uncertain. Germline values: CDR1 MDHEN, CDR2 SYDVKM. V was cut by 7 bases and J by 9 bases, with 20 bases left in between. The CDR3 consists of 14 residues. The CDR3 is CASTLRASAWTQYF. The CDR3 nucleotides are TGTGCCAGCACCCTACGGGCTTCCGCCTGGACGCAGTATTTT.

This clonotype turned up a few times. The chain employs TRBV18 and TRBJ2-3, with 8 bases matching TRBD2. In germline, CDR1 is KGHSH, CDR2 LQKENI. With V trimmed by 1 base and J by 5 bases, 8 bases remained unmatched. The CDR3 has 16 residues. The CDR3 DNA follows: TGTGCCAGCTCACCACTCCCAGCGGGGGAGGTAGATACGCAGTATTTT. It translates to CASSPLPAGEVDTQYF.

As concerns this clonotype: This could be a read error, since a much larger clone is one nucleotide away. The V and J genes are TRBV4-3 and TRBJ2-2; weak D call: TRBD2 (6 bases). This CDR3 has 14 amino acids. Germline values: CDR1 LGHNA, CDR2 YSLEER. CDR3 DNA sequence: TGCGTCAGCACCCCGACTAGTCGTACCGGGGAGCTGTTTTTT. Translated: CVSTPTSRTGELFF.

This clonotype was counted a few times. This rearrangement joins TRBV6-2 or TRBV6-3 to TRBJ1-1, with D hard to call. CDR3 length: 16 residues. Germline V gene data show CDR1 as MNHEY and CDR2 as SVGEGT. Trimming left V 2 bases short and J 10 bases short, with 23 bases between. Written as DNA, the CDR3 is TGTGCCAGCAGTTACGGCGATCGAACAGTTGGTCATGCAGCTTTCTTT. Translating gives CASSYGDRTVGHAAFF.

This clonotype was picked up many times. The chain is built from TRBV19 and TRBJ1-1, with 8 nucleotides matching TRBD1. The germline V gene encodes CDR1 LNHDA and CDR2 SQIVND (reference sequence). With 4 bases clipped from V and 10 bases from J, the junction kept 5 bases outside the gene matches. CDR3 length equals 12 residues. CDR3: CASSTRGLAAFF. Here the CDR3 DNA reads TGTGCCAGTAGTACCAGGGGGCTGGCAGCTTTCTTT.

The chain uses TRBV5-1 and TRBJ2-5; D perhaps matches TRBD2 (6 bases). Per the germline V gene, CDR1 is SGHRS and CDR2 is YFSETQ. The CDR3 totals 15 residues. Trimming took off 6 bases at V and 5 bases at J, with 20 bases between the two ends. This chain's CDR3 is CASKTSSALLETQYF. In nucleotides, the CDR3 is TGCGCCAGCAAGACTTCTAGCGCCCTCTTGGAGACCCAGTACTTC.

In regard to this clonotype: It may be a read error: a sequence one base away is much more abundant. The rearrangement joins TRBV6-5 to TRBJ2-1; the D gene is possibly TRBD2 (5 bases). Judging by the DNA end, TRBJ2-7 fits better; the J call may be wrong. The CDR3 runs to 15 residues. Germline CDR1 and CDR2: MNHEY and SVGAGI. The CDR3, as DNA: TGTGCCAGCAGTAAAGTTTTAGCGTCCTACAATGAGCAGTACTTC. Its translation: CASSKVLASYNEQYF.

This clonotype was observed a handful of times. The chain couples TRBV5-1 to TRBJ2-5; 9 bases fit TRBD2. This CDR3 comprises 16 residues. With 4 bases clipped from V and 1 base from J, the junction kept 8 bases outside the gene matches. The germline CDR1 and CDR2 sequences are SGHRS and YFSETQ. Here the CDR3 reads CASSVGSGGTQETQYF. The CDR3 coding sequence is TGCGCCAGCAGCGTGGGAAGCGGGGGGACCCAAGAGACCCAGTACTTC.

This clonotype was seen ten or more times. The V gene is TRBV6-5, the J gene TRBJ2-1; D not resolved. Per the germline V gene, CDR1 is MNHEY and CDR2 is SVGAGI. Trimming pared 4 bases from V and 7 bases from J, leaving 17 bases between. The CDR3 contains 15 residues. The CDR3 is CASSSSLAPANEQFF. CDR3 DNA sequence: TGTGCCAGCAGTTCCTCCCTGGCCCCAGCGAATGAGCAGTTCTTC.

The rearrangement links TRBV6-1 to TRBJ2-7; D might be TRBD2 (6 bases). Trimming took off 6 bases at V and 2 bases at J, with 20 bases between the two ends. Germline loops: CDR1 MNHNS, CDR2 SASEGT. CDR3 size: 16 residues. The CDR3 is CASSENVWDSAYEQYF. The CDR3 coding sequence is TGTGCCAGCAGCGAGAATGTGTGGGACTCGGCCTACGAGCAGTACTTC.

This clonotype was seen at least ten times. The gene calls are TRBV6-6 and TRBJ2-7; no firm D call. CDR1 MNHNY and CDR2 SVGAGI come from the germline V gene (reference sequence). With 0 bases removed from V and 1 base from J, the gap between germline ends came to 4 bases. There are 13 residues in the CDR3. The CDR3 region is CASSYSVSYEQYF. CDR3 nucleotide sequence: TGTGCCAGCAGTTACTCGGTATCCTACGAGCAGTACTTC.

CDR3 region: CASSFRYGRTSTDTQYF. In DNA, the CDR3 is TGTGCCAGCAGTTTTAGGTACGGGAGAACCAGCACAGATACGCAGTATTTT. The V call is TRBV12-3 or TRBV12-4, the J call TRBJ2-3; D perhaps matches TRBD2 (6 bases). Trimming pared 3 bases from V and 0 bases from J, leaving 16 bases between. The CDR3 runs to 17 residues.

This clonotype has more than one count but fewer than ten. The chain uses TRBV12-3 or TRBV12-4 and TRBJ1-5; perhaps TRBD1 as D (5 bases). V lost 6 bases and J 0 bases, leaving 12 bases between the germline ends. This CDR3 region has 15 residues. CDR3 protein: CASRIQGNSNQPQHF. CDR3 sequence (DNA): TGTGCCAGCAGAATCCAGGGAAATAGCAATCAGCCCCAGCATTTT.

DNA for the CDR3: TGCAGTGCTCAACAGGGCTACGAGCAGTACTTC. Encoded protein: CSAQQGYEQYF. The genes are TRBV20-1 and TRBJ2-1, with D tentatively TRBD1 (6 bases). Gene TRBJ2-7 matches the end of the DNA better, so the J call may be wrong. In germline, CDR1 is DFQATT, CDR2 SNEGSKA (reference sequence). This CDR3 comprises 11 residues.

This clonotype was counted many times. This chain uses TRBV6-2 or TRBV6-3 with TRBJ2-3; TRBD2 agrees at 10 bases. This CDR3 region has 20 residues. V lost 5 bases to trimming and J lost 3 bases; unmatched junction nucleotides: 20. Looked up from germline, CDR1 is MNHEY and CDR2 is SVGEGT. The CDR3 region has the DNA TGTGCCAGCAGTCTCGCCCGGACTAGCGGAAAAAGAAGGGCAACAGATACGCAGTATTTT. Encoded protein: CASSLARTSGKRRATDTQYF.

At least ten counts were recorded for this clonotype. The J gene is TRBJ2-3, the V gene TRBV20-1; 8 nucleotides align to TRBD1. In germline, CDR1 is DFQATT, CDR2 SNEGSKA (reference sequence). The V segment lost 6 bases and the J segment 6 bases; nucleotides outside the gene matches: 11. The CDR3 loop spans 14 amino acids. The CDR3 region is CSAPGGAIGDTQYF. The CDR3 region has the DNA TGCAGTGCCCCAGGGGGCGCGATTGGCGATACGCAGTATTTT.

The genes are TRBV6-5 and TRBJ1-1; TRBD1 is a possible D gene (5 bases). The CDR3 runs 16 residues. Germline assignment: CDR1 MNHEY and CDR2 SVGAGI. V was shortened by 8 bases and J by 1 base, with 20 bases between the two germline ends. CDR3 in DNA: TGTGCCAGCCATCAACAGGCAGGGCAGGGGAACACTGAAGCTTTCTTT. Translated, it gives CASHQQAGQGNTEAFF.

About this clonotype: This sequence may be a read error, since a much larger clone differs from it by one base. The gene calls are TRBV12-3 or TRBV12-4 and TRBJ1-1; no clear D. The CDR3 totals 14 residues. V lost 6 bases, J lost 3 bases, and 14 bases lay in between. The CDR3 DNA reads TGTGCCAGCAGGGCTTCCCCGGGAGACACTGAAGCTTTCTTT. Protein: CASRASPGDTEAFF.